This T cell receptor (beta chain) was observed in a study of OX40 agonist ivuxolimab in advanced cancers. In terms of the full investigation: Ivuxolimab was a fully human IgG2 agonistic monoclonal antibody targeting the costimulatory receptor OX40 (CD134). Intravenous ivuxolimab was administered to patients every 2 weeks at six dose levels: 0.01, 0.1, 0.3, 1.5, 3 and 10 mg/kg. Of the roughly 51 patients in dose escalation, about 20 had hepatocellular carcinoma, around 15 had melanoma, 9 had renal cell carcinoma and 9 had head and neck cancer. In the dose-escalation cohort, 70% to 85% of patients were male, and the mean age was roughly 60 years, with a range of 23 to 79. Prior anti-PD-1, anti-PD-L1 or anti-CTLA-4 therapy was permitted, and approximately 42% of dose-escalation patients had received checkpoint inhibitors. Three dose-escalation patients achieved partial responses, one with hepatocellular carcinoma and two with cutaneous melanoma. The point of sequencing TCRbeta in the periphery was to test whether ivuxolimab changed TCR sequence diversity and drove clonal T-cell expansion. The paper reports the monotherapy dose-escalation portion (N = 52 patients) of the phase I ivuxolimab trial. General findings and caveats noted by the study authors: In partial responders in the 0.1-3.0 mg/kg groups, normalized peripheral clonal expansion was found to be among the lowest, especially among CD8+ T cells. Low levels of normalized T-cell clonal expansion were also seen in some nonresponding patients. Which antigens the clonally expanded peripheral T cells were specific for was not determined. At doses from 0.1 to 3.0 mg/kg, clonal expansion was seen in both CD4+ and CD8+ blood T cells between baseline and week 6. After ivuxolimab, CD8+ T cells had more expanded clones than CD4+ T cells on average.

On this clone: No antigen is known for it. Base qualities were left out, and no much larger clone turns up one base away.

Genomic DNA was isolated from the sorted cells so that the TCRbeta CDR3 region could be sequenced. The immunoSEQ Assay was used for sequencing of TCRbeta CDR3 regions. What TCRdb holds here is the immuneACCESS table cut down to in-frame rearrangements. Part of the clones is not present; checked against another copy, under half of the missing clones reflect an unresolved V gene, and the others are unexplained. This sample is represented by approximately 89,000 clones; roughly 90% of them were singletons. The top ten clonotypes cover about 0.31% of the sample. The trial excluded patients who had a history of autoimmune disease or who were on systemic immunosuppression. Peripheral blood for TCR sequencing was collected from all dose cohorts at baseline, on cycle 4 day 1, and on cycle 7 day 1. Samples were obtained from an open-label, multicenter, first-in-human phase I dose-escalation trial of ivuxolimab. Adults with locally advanced or metastatic head and neck squamous cell, hepatocellular, melanoma or renal cell carcinoma were enrolled in the trial. Before TCR sequencing, CD4+ T cells and CD8+ T cells from peripheral blood were sorted into separate populations.

The CDR3 goes from the cysteine to the phenylalanine over 16 residues. The sequence is cut down to CDR3 DNA, 48 bases in frame from base 1. Via the germline V gene, CDR1 is MNHNS and CDR2 SASEGT. The junction carries 11 bases between V and J, which are trimmed by 1 base and 2 bases respectively. This receptor was obtained from an adult with an advanced solid tumor such as melanoma, head and neck, liver or kidney cancer. The sample in question was CD4+ or CD8+ T cells sorted from blood, obtained in a trial of the OX40 agonist ivuxolimab. The chain couples TRBV6-1 to TRBJ2-2; too little of a D gene remains to name it. The bases read TGTGCCAGCAGTGAAGGCCCCGGGCGAAACACCGGGGAGCTGTTTTTT. This translates into CASSEGPGRNTGELFF.